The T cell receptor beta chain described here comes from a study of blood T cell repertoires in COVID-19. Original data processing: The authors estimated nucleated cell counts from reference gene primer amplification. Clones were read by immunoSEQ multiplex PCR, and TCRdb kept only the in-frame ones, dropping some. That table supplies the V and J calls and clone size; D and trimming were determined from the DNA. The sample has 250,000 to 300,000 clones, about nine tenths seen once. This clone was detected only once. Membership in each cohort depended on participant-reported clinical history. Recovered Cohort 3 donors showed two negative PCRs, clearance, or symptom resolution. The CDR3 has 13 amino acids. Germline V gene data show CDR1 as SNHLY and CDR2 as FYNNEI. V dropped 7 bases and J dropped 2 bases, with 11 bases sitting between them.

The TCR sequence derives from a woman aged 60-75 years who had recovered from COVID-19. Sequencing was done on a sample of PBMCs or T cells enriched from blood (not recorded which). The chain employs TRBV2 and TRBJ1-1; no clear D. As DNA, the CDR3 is TGTGCCAGCACCGAATCTAGTAACACTGAAGCTTTCTTT. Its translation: CASTESSNTEAFF.